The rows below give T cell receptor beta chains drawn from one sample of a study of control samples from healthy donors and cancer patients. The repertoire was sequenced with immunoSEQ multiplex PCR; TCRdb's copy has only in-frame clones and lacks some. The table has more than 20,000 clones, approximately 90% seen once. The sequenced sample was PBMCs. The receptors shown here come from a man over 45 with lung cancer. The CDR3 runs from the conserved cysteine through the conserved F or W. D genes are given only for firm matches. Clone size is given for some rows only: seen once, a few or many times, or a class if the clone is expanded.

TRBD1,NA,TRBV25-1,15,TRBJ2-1,TGTGCCAGCAGTGAAAATCTCAGGGGGCGGAATGAGCAGTTCTTC,CASSENLRGRNEQFF
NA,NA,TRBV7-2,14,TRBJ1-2,TGTGCCAGCAGCCCCAACCGACAGAATTATGGCTACACCTTC,CASSPNRQNYGYTF
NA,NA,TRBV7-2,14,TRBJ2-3,TGTGCCAGCAGCTTCATGGAGAGCACAGATACGCAGTATTTT,CASSFMESTDTQYF
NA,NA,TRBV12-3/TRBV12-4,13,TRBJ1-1,TGTGCCAGCAGTTTGTCGGCAGACCATGAAGCTTTCTTT,CASSLSADHEAFF
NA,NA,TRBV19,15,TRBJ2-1,TGTGCCAGTACCTCAGAGAGCCACTCCTACAATGAGCAGTTCTTC,CASTSESHSYNEQFF
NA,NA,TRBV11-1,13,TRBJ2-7,TGTGCCAGCAGGGCCCCAAGCCGGTACGAGCAGTACTTC,CASRAPSRYEQYF
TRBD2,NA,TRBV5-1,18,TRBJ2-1,TGCGCCAGCAGCCCGGTGGTAGCGGGGGGCGGGTCCTACAATGAGCAGTTCTTC,CASSPVVAGGGSYNEQFF
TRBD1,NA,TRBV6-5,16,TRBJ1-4,TGTGCCAGCAGTTACTCGACAGGGGGGGGAGATGAAAAACTGTTTTTT,CASSYSTGGGDEKLFF
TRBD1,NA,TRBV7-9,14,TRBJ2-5,TGTGCCAGCAGCTTGGGGACAGGCCAAGAGACCCAGTACTTC,CASSLGTGQETQYF
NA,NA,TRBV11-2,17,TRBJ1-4,TGTGCCAGCAGCTTAGATCGAGGCCCAATGGCGGGTGAAAAACTGTTTTTT,CASSLDRGPMAGEKLFF
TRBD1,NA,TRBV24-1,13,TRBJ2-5,TGTGCCACCAGTGGAACAGGGGAAGAGACCCAGTACTTC,CATSGTGEETQYF
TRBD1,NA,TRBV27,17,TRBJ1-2,TGTGCCAGCAGTTTATCCCTAGGGACAGGGAAAGGCTATGGCTACACCTTC,CASSLSLGTGKGYGYTF
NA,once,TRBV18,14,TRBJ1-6,TGTGCCAGCTCACCAGGTCAGGGTGATTCACCCCTCCACTTT,CASSPGQGDSPLHF
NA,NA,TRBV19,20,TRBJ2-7,TGTGCCAGTACCCCTGAGGTCGGCAGGGGACTTGGGACCCCATCCTACGAGCAGTACTTC,CASTPEVGRGLGTPSYEQYF
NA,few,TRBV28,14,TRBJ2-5,TGTGCCAGCAGACCTCTCGGGATGCAAGAGACCCAGTACTTC,CASRPLGMQETQYF
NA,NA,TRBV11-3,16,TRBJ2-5,TGTGCCAGCAGCTTATGGCCGACAGAAGACCAAGAGACCCAGTACTTC,CASSLWPTEDQETQYF
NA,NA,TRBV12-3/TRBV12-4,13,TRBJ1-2,TGTGCCAGCAACCCGGCGGGACGGCAGATTATGCATTTC,CASNPAGRQIMHF
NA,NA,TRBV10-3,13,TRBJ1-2,TGTGCCATCAGTGATAACACCAACTATGGCTACACCTTC,CAISDNTNYGYTF
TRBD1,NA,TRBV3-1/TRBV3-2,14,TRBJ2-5,TGTGCCAGCAGTCCGACAGGGACCCAAGAGACCCAGTACTTC,CASSPTGTQETQYF
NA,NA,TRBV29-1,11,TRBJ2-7,TGCAGCGGAGGGGGAACCTACGAGCAGTACTTC,CSGGGTYEQYF
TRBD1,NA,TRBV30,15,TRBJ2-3,TGTGCCTGGATTGCCGGGACAGGGGGCGCAGATACGCAGTATTTT,CAWIAGTGGADTQYF
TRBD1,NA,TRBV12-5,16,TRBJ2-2,TGTGCTAGTGGTTTAACCGGGACAGGAGGCACCGGGGAGCTGTTTTTT,CASGLTGTGGTGELFF
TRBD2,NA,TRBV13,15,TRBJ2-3,TGTGCCAGCAGCATAAGACTAGCGGGGCTAGATACGCAGTATTTT,CASSIRLAGLDTQYF
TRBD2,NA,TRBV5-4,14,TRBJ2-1,TGTGCCATTGCAGCGGGGAGCTCCTACAATGAGCAGTTCTTC,CAIAAGSSYNEQFF
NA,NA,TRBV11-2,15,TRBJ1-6,TGTGCCAGCAGCTTATCGCCAGGGCAGCATTCACCCCTCCACTTT,CASSLSPGQHSPLHF
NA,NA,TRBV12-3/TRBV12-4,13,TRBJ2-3,TGTGCCAGCAGTTTAGCAGGGCCAGATACGCAGTATTTT,CASSLAGPDTQYF
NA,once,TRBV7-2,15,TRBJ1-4,TGTGCCAGCAGCTTAAGTTACGGGGCGTATGAAAAACTGTTTTTT,CASSLSYGAYEKLFF
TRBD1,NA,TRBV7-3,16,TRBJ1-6,TGTGCCAGCAGCAGAGGGACAGGGGGTTATAATTCACCCCTCCACTTT,CASSRGTGGYNSPLHF
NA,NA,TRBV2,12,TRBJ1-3,TGTGCCAGCAGTGTAAGGACTGACACCATATATTTT,CASSVRTDTIYF
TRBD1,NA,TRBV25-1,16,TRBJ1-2,TGTGCCAGCAGTGGCCACAGGGGGCGCACCGGCTATGGCTACACCTTC,CASSGHRGRTGYGYTF
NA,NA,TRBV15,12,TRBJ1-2,TGTGCCACCAGCAGAGAGCTGGTTGGCTACACCTTC,CATSRELVGYTF
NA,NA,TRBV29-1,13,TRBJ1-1,TGCAGCGTTGCTCAGGGATGGGGAACTGAAGCTTTCTTT,CSVAQGWGTEAFF
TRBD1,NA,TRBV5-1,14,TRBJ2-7,TGCGCCAGCAGCTGGGACAGATCCTCCTACGAGCAGTACTTC,CASSWDRSSYEQYF
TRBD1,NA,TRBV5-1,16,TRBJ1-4,TGCGCCAGCAGCAGGGGACAGGGGGCCACTAATGAAAAACTGTTTTTT,CASSRGQGATNEKLFF
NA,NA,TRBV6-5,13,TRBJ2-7,TGTGCCAGCAGGCTTAGTGGGTCCTACGAGCAGTACTTC,CASRLSGSYEQYF
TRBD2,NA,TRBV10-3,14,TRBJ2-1,TGTGCCACTAGGGGAGCGGGGGGTTACAATGAGCAGTTCTTC,CATRGAGGYNEQFF
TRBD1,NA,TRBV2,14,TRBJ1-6,TGTGCCAGCAGATCCGGGACAGGGGATTCACCCCTCCACTTT,CASRSGTGDSPLHF
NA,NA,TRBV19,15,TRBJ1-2,TGTGCCAGTCTTCCGGACAGCTTCACTAACTATGGCTACACCTTC,CASLPDSFTNYGYTF
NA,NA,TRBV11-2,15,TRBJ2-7,TGTGCCAGCAGCTTAGGGTCCAGGGTAGGGATTAAGGGGTACTTC,CASSLGSRVGIKGYF
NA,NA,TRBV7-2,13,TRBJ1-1,TGTGCCAGCAGCTTAGCCCCGAACACTGAAGCTTTCTTT,CASSLAPNTEAFF
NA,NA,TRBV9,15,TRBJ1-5,TGTGCCAGCAGCGTAGAGGGACGCAGCAATCAGCCCCAGCATTTT,CASSVEGRSNQPQHF
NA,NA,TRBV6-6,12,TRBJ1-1,TGTGCCAGCAGTTATAGGCAGGGTGAAGCTTTCTTT,CASSYRQGEAFF
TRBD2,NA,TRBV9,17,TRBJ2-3,TGTGCCAGCAGCCTTGGACTAGCGGGGGGGCAAACAGATACGCAGTATTTT,CASSLGLAGGQTDTQYF
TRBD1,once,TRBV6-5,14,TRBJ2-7,TGTGCCAGCAGCAAAGGGACAGGGATGATCGAGCAGTACTTC,CASSKGTGMIEQYF